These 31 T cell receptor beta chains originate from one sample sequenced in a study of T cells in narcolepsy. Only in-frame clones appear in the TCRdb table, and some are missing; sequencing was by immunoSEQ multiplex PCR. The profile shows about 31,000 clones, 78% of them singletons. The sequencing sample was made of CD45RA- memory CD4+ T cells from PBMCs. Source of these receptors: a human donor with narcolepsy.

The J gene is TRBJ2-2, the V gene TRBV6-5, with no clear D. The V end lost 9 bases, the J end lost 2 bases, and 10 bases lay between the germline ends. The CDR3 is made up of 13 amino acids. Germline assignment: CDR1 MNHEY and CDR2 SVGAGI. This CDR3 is CASATGNTGELFF. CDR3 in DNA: TGTGCCAGTGCGACGGGCAACACCGGGGAGCTGTTTTTT.

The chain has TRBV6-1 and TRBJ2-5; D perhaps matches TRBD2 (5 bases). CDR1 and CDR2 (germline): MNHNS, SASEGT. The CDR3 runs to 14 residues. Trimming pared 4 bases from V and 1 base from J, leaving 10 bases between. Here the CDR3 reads CASSATRPQETQYF. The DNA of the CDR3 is TGTGCCAGCAGTGCAACTAGGCCCCAAGAGACCCAGTACTTC.

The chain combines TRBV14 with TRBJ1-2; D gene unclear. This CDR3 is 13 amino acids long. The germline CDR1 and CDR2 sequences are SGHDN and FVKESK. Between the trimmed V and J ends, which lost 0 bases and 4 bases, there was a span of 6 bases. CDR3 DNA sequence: TGTGCCAGCAGCCAAGATAGCGCCTATGGCTACACCTTC. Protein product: CASSQDSAYGYTF.

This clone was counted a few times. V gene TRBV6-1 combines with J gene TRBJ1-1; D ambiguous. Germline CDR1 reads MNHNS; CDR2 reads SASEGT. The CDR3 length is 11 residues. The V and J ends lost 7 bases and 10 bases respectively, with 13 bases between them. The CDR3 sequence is CASTLASGAFF. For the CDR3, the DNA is TGTGCCAGCACCCTTGCGAGCGGAGCTTTCTTT.

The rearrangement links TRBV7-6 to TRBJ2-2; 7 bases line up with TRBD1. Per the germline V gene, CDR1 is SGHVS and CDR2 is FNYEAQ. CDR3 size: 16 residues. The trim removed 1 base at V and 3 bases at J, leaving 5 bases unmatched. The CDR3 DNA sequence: TGTGCCAGCAGCTTAGAACAGGGGTCGTACACCGGGGAGCTGTTTTTT. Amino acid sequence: CASSLEQGSYTGELFF. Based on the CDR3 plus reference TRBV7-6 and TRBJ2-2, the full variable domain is GAGVSQSPRYKVTKRGQDVALRCDPISGHVSLYWYRQALGQGPEFLTYFNYEAQQDKSGLPNDRFSAERPEGSISTLTIQRTEQRDSAMYRCASSLEQGSYTGELFFGEGSRLTVL.

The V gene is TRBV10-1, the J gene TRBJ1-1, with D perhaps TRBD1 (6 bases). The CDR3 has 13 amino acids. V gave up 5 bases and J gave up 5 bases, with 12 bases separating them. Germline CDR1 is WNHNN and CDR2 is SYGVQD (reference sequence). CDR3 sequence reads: CASSKRGQTEAFF. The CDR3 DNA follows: TGCGCCAGCAGTAAACGGGGGCAAACTGAAGCTTTCTTT.

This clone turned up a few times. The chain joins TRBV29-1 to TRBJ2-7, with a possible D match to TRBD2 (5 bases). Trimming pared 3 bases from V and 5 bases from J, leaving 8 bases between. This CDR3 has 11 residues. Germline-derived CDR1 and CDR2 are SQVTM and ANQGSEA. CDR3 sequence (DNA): TGCAGCGTTGAGGAGGCCCACGAGCAGTACTTC. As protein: CSVEEAHEQYF.

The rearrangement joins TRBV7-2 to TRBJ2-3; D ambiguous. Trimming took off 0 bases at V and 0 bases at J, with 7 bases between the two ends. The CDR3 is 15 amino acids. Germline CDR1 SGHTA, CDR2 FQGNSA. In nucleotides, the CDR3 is TGTGCCAGCAGCTTAGCCGGGCTGAGCACAGATACGCAGTATTTT. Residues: CASSLAGLSTDTQYF. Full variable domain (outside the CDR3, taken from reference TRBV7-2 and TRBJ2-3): GAGVSQSPSNKVTEKGKDVELRCDPISGHTALYWYRQSLGQGLEFLIYFQGNSAPDKSGLPSDRFSAERTGGSVSTLTIQRTQQEDSAVYLCASSLAGLSTDTQYFGPGTRLTVL.

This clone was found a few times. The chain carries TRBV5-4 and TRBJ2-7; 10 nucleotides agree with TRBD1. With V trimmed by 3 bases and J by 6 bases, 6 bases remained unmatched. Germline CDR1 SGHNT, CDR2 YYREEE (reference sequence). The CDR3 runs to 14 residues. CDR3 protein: CASSSRDRGSEQYF. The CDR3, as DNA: TGTGCCAGCAGCTCTCGGGACAGGGGTAGCGAGCAGTACTTC. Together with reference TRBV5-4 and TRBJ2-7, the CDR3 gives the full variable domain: ETGVTQSPTHLIKTRGQQVTLRCSSQSGHNTVSWYQQALGQGPQFIFQYYREEENGRGNFPPRFSGLQFPNYSSELNVNALELDDSALYLCASSSRDRGSEQYFGPGTRLTVT.

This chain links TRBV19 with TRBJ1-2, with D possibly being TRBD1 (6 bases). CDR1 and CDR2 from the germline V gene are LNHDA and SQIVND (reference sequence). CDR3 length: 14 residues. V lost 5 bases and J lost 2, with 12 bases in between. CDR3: CASSPDRWNYGYTF. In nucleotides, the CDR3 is TGTGCCAGTAGTCCGGACAGATGGAACTATGGCTACACCTTC.

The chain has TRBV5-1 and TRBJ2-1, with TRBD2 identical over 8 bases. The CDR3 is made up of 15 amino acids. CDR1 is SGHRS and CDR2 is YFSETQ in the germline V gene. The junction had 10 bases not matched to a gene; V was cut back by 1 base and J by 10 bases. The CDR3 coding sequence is TGCGCCAGCAGCTTGACGGGAGGGCCCTCTTTCGAGCAGTTCTTC. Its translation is CASSLTGGPSFEQFF.

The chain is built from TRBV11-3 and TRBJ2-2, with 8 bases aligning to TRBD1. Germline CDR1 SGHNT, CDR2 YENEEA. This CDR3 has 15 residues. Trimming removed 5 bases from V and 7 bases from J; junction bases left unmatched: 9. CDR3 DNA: TGTGCCAGCAGCGGGCAGGGGGCGGCCGGCGGGGAGCTGTTTTTT. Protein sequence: CASSGQGAAGGELFF.

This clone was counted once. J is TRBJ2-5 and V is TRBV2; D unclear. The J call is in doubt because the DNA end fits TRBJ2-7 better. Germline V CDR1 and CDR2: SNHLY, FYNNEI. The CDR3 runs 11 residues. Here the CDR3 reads CASSTGYEQYF. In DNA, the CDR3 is TGTGCCAGCAGCACTGGCTACGAGCAGTACTTC.

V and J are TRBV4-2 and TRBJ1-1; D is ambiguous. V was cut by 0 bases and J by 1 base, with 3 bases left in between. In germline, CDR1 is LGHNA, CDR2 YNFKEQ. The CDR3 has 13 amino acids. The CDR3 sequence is CASSQDRNTEAFF. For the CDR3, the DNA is TGTGCCAGCAGCCAAGACAGGAACACTGAAGCTTTCTTT.

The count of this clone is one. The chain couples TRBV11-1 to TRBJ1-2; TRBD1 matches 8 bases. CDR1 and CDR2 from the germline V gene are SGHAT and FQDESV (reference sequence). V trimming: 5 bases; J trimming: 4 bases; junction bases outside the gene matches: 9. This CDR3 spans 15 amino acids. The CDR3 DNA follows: TGTGCCAGCAGCCCCCCGGGGACAGGCCGCTATGGCTACACCTTC. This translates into CASSPPGTGRYGYTF.

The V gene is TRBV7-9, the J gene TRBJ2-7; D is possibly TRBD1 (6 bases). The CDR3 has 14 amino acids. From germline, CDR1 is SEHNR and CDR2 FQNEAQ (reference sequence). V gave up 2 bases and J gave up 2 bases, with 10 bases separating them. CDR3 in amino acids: CASSLSGQAYEQYF. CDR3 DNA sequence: TGTGCCAGCAGCTTATCGGGACAAGCCTACGAGCAGTACTTC.

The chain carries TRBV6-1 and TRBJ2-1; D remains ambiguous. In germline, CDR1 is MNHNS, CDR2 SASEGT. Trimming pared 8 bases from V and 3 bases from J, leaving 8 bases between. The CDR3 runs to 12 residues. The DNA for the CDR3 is TGTGCCAGCTCCTGGGGCTACAATGAGCAGTTCTTC. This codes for CASSWGYNEQFF.

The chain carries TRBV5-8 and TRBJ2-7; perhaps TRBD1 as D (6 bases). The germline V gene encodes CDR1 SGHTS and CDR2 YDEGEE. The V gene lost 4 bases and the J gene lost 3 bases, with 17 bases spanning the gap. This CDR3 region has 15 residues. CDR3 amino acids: CASSPGFTGIYEQYF. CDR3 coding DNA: TGTGCCAGCAGCCCGGGGTTCACAGGGATCTACGAGCAGTACTTC.

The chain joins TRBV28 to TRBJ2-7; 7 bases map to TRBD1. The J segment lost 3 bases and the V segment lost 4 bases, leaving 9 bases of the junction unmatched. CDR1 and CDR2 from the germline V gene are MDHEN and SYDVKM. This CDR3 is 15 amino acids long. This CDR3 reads CASSSSGTGDYEQYF. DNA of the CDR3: TGTGCCAGCAGTTCCTCTGGAACAGGGGACTACGAGCAGTACTTC.

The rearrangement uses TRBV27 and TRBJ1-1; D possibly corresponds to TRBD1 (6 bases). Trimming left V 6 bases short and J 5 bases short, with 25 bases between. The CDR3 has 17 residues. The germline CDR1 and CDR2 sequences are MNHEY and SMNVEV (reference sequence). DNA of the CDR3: TGTGCCAGCAGCCGGTTTAAGGGAGGGAGTAGGGGGACTGAAGCTTTCTTT. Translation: CASSRFKGGSRGTEAFF.

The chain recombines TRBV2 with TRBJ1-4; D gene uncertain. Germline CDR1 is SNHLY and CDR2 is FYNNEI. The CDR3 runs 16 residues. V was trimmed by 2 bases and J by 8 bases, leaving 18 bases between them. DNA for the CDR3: TGTGCCAGCAGTGAACTCCGGCCCCGACATGGGGAAAAACTGTTTTTT. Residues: CASSELRPRHGEKLFF.

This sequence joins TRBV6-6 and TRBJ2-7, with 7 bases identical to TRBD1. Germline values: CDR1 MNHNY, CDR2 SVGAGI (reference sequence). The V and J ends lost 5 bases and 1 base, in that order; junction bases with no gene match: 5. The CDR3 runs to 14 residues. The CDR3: CASSQGTASYEQYF. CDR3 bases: TGTGCCAGCAGTCAAGGGACAGCTTCCTACGAGCAGTACTTC.

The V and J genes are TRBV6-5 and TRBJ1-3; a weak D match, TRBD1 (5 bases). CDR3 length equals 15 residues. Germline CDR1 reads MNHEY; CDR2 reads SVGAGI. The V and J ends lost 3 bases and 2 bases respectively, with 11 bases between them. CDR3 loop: CASSYKGLAGNTIYF. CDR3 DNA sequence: TGTGCCAGCAGTTATAAGGGGCTAGCTGGAAACACCATATATTTT.

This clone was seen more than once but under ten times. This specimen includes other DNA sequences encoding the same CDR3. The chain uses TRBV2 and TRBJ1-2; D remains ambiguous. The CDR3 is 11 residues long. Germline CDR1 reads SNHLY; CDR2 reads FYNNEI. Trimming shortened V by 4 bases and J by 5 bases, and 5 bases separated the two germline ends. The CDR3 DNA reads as TGTGCCAGCAGTGGGAGATATGGCTACACCTTC. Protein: CASSGRYGYTF.

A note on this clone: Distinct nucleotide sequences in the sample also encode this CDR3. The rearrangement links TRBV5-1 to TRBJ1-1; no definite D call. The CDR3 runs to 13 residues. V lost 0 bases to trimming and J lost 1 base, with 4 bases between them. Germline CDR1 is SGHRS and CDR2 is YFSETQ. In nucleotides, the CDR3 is TGCGCCAGCAGCTTGGGCGGGAACACTGAAGCTTTCTTT. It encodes CASSLGGNTEAFF.

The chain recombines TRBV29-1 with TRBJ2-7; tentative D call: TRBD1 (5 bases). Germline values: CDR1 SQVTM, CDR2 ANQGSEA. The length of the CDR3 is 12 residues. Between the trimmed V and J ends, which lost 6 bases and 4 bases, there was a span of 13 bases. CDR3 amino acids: CSVRTNFYEQYF. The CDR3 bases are TGCAGCGTGCGGACAAATTTTTACGAGCAGTACTTC.

The CDR3 loop is CASSLKTAYSTDTQYF. In DNA, the CDR3 is TGTGCCAGCAGCTTAAAGACGGCCTACAGCACAGATACGCAGTATTTT. The gene calls are TRBV13 and TRBJ2-3; D gene uncertain. Germline V gives CDR1 PRHDT, CDR2 FYEKMQ (reference sequence). Trimming took off 2 bases at V and 0 bases at J, with 12 bases between the two ends. This CDR3 contains 16 residues.

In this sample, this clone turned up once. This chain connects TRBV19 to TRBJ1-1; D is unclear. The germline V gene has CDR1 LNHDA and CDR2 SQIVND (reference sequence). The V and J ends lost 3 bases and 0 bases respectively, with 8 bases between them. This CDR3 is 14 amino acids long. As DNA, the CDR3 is TGTGCCAGTAGTATTAAGGGATTGAACACTGAAGCTTTCTTT. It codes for CASSIKGLNTEAFF.

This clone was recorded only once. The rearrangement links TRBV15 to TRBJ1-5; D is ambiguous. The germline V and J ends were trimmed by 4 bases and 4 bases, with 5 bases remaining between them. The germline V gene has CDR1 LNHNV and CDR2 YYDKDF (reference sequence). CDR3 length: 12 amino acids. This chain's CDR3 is CATSKGNQPQHF. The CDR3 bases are TGTGCCACCAGCAAAGGAAATCAGCCCCAGCATTTT.

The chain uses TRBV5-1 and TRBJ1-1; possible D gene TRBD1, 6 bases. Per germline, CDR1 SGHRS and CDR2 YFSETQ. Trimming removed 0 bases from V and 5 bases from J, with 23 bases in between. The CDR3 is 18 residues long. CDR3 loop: CASSLASRGSFLGTEAFF. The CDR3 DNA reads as TGCGCCAGCAGCTTGGCCAGCAGGGGAAGTTTTTTGGGAACTGAAGCTTTCTTT. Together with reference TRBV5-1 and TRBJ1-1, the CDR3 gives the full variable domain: KAGVTQTPRYLIKTRGQQVTLSCSPISGHRSVSWYQQTPGQGLQFLFEYFSETQRNKGNFPGRFSGRQFSNSRSEMNVSTLELGDSALYLCASSLASRGSFLGTEAFFGQGTRLTVV.

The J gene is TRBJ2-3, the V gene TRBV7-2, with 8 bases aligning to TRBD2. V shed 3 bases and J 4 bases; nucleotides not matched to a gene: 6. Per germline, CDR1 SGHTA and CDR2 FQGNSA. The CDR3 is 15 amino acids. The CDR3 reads CASSFAGGAPDTQYF. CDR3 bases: TGTGCCAGCAGCTTTGCCGGGGGGGCCCCAGATACGCAGTATTTT. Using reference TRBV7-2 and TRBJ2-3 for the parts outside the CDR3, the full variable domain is GAGVSQSPSNKVTEKGKDVELRCDPISGHTALYWYRQSLGQGLEFLIYFQGNSAPDKSGLPSDRFSAERTGGSVSTLTIQRTQQEDSAVYLCASSFAGGAPDTQYFGPGTRLTVL.